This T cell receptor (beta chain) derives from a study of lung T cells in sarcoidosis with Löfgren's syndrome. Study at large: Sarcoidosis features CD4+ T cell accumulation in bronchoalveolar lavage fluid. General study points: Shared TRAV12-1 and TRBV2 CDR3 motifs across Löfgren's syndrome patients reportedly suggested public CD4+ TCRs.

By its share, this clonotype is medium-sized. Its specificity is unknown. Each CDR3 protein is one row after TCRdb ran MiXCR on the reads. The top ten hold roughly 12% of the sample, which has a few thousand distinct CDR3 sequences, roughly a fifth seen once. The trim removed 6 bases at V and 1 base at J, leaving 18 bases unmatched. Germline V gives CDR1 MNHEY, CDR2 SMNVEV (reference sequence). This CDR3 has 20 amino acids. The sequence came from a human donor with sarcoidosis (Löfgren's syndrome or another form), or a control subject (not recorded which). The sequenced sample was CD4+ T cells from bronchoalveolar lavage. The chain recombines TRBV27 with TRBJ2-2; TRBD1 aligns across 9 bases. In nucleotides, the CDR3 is TGTGCCAGCAGCACGAATGGACAGGGGAGGGGTATGAGGAACACCGGGGAGCTGTTTTTT. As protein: CASSTNGQGRGMRNTGELFF.